This entry concerns a single TCR beta chain. What it binds is unknown. Profiled with immunoSEQ multiplex PCR; TCRdb holds only in-frame clones, not every one. The sample has 150,000 to 250,000 clones, about 81% seen once. This sample stems from a study of cytomegalovirus exposure and HLA in healthy donors. From germline, CDR1 is MGHRA and CDR2 YSYEKL. The CDR3 covers 15 residues. The V segment lost 2 bases and the J segment 4 bases; nucleotides outside the gene matches: 7. Study observations and caveats: Testing in vitro showed a few CMV-associated chains specific for CMV antigens. Cytomegalovirus status, reportedly, was diagnosed with high specificity and sensitivity by the classifier. That first-cohort TCR clusters tended to co-occur in the roughly 130 validation repertoires was found in a later analysis. The study recorded 150 to 200 TCR beta chains that were cytomegalovirus-associated.

The sequence was obtained from a woman in her 30s in good health and CMV-seronegative. The sequencing sample was made of PBMCs. The chain couples TRBV4-1 to TRBJ1-1; 7 nucleotides agree with TRBD1. The CDR3 sequence is CASSQHNRGATEAFF. The CDR3 coding sequence is TGCGCCAGCAGCCAACATAACAGGGGTGCCACTGAAGCTTTCTTT.